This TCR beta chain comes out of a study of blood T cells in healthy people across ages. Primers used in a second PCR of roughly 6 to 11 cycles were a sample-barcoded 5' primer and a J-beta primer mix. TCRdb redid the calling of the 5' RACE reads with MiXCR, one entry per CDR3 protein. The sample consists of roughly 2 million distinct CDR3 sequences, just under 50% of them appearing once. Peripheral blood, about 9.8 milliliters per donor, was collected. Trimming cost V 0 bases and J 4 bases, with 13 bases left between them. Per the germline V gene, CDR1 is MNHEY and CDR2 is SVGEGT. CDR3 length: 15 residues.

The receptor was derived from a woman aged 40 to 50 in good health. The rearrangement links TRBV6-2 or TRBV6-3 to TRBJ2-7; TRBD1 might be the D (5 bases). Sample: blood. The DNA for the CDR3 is TGTGCCAGCAGTTACTCTACTGGGGCGCCGTACGAGCAGTACTTC. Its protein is CASSYSTGAPYEQYF.